Listed here is a single T cell receptor (beta chain). The junction differs from germline at one of its ends, possibly a read error. CDR3 length: 11 residues. Memory CD4+ cells were defined as CD4+CD45RO+CD25-. One entry per CDR3 protein results from TCRdb running MiXCR on the 5' RACE reads. The repertoire holds tens of thousands of distinct CDR3 sequences, approximately 31% seen once, with less than 4% in the top ten. The chain uses TRBV12-3 or TRBV12-4 and TRBJ2-7; a weak D match, TRBD1 (6 bases). Sample: memory CD4+ T cells sorted from a lymph node. As for subset: memory CD4+ T cells, CD4+CD45RO+CD25-. This receptor was identified in a female donor with breast cancer. The DNA for the CDR3 is TGTGCCAGCAGATTAGGACAGCGCCAGTACTTC. Translation: CASRLGQRQYF.